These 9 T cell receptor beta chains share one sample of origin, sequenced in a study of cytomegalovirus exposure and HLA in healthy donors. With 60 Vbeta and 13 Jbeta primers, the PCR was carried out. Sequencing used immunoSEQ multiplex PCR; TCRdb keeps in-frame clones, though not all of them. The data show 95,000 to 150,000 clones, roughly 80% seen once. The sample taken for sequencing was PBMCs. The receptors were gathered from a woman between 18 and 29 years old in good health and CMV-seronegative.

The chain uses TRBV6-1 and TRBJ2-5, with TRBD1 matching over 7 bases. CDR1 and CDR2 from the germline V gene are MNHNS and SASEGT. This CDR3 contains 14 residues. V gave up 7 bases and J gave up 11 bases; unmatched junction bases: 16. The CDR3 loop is CASTSPGQKNKQYF. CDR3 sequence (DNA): TGTGCCAGCACCTCCCCGGGACAGAAGAACAAGCAGTACTTC.

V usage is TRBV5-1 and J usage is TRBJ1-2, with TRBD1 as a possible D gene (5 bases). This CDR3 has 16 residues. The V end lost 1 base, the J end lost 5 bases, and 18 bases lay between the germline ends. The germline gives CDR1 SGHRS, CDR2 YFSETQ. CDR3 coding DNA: TGCGCCAGCAGCTTGACGGACACCACCTACTCTTATGGCTACACCTTC. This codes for CASSLTDTTYSYGYTF.

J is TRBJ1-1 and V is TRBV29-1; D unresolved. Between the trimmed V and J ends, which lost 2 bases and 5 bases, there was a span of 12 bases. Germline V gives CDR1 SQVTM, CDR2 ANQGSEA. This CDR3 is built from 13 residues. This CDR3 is CSVEMLRETEAFF. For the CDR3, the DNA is TGCAGCGTTGAAATGCTTCGAGAGACTGAAGCTTTCTTT.

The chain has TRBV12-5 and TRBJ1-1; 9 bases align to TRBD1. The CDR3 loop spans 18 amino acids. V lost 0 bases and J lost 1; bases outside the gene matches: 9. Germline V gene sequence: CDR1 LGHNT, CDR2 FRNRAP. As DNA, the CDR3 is TGTGCTAGTGGTTTGGTACAGGCCGACAGGGGGTGGAACACTGAAGCTTTCTTT. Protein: CASGLVQADRGWNTEAFF.

CDR3 sequence: CASSSPLGGKDTEAFF. The DNA for the CDR3 is TGTGCCAGCAGCTCCCCGTTGGGGGGTAAAGACACTGAAGCTTTCTTT. The rearrangement links TRBV7-9 to TRBJ1-1, with a weak D call TRBD1 (5 bases). The CDR3 runs 16 residues. V dropped 4 bases and J dropped 3 bases, with 18 bases sitting between them. Germline CDR1 is SEHNR and CDR2 is FQNEAQ (reference sequence).

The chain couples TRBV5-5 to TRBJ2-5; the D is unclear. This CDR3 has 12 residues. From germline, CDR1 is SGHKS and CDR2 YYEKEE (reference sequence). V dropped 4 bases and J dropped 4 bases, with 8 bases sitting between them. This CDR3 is CASSLEPETQYF. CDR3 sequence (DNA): TGTGCCAGCAGCCTGGAGCCAGAGACCCAGTACTTC. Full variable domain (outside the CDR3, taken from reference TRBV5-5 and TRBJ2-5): DAGVTQSPTHLIKTRGQQVTLRCSPISGHKSVSWYQQVLGQGPQFIFQYYEKEERGRGNFPDRFSARQFPNYSSELNVNALLLGDSALYLCASSLEPETQYFGPGTRLLVL.

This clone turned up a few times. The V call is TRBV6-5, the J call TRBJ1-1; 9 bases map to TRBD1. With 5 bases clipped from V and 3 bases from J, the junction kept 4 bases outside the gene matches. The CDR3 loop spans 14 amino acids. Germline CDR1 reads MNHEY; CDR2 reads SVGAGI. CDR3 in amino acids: CASSRTGVYTEAFF. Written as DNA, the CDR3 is TGTGCCAGCAGTAGGACAGGGGTATACACTGAAGCTTTCTTT.

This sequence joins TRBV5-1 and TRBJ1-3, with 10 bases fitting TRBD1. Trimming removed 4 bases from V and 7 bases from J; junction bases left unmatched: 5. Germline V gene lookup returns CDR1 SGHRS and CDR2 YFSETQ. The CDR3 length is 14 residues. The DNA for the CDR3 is TGCGCCAGCAGCAGTGAGGGACAGGGGAACACCATATATTTT. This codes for CASSSEGQGNTIYF.

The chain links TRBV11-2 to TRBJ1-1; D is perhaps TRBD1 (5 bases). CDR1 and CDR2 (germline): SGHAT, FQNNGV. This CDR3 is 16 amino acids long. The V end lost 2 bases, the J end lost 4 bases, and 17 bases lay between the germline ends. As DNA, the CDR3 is TGTGCCAGCAGCTTAATGAGACAGCTGTCGGGCACTGAAGCTTTCTTT. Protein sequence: CASSLMRQLSGTEAFF.